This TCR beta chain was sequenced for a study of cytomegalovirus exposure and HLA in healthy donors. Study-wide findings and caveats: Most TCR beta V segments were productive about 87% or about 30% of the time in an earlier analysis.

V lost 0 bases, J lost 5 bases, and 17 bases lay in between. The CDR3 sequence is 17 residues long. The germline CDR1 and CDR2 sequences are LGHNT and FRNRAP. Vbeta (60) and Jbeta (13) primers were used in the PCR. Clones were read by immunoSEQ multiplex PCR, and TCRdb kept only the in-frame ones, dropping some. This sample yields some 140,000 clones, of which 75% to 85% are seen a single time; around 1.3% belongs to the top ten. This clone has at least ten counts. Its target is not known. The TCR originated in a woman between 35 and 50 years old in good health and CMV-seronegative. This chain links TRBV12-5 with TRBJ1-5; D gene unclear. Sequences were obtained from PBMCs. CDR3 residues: CASGLVEYGELDQPQHF. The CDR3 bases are TGTGCTAGTGGTTTGGTAGAATACGGGGAGTTAGATCAGCCCCAGCATTTT. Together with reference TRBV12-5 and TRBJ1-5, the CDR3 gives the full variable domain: DARVTQTPRHKVTEMGQEVTMRCQPILGHNTVFWYRQTMMQGLELLAYFRNRAPLDDSGMPKDRFSAEMPDATLATLKIQPSEPRDSAVYFCASGLVEYGELDQPQHFGDGTRLSIL.